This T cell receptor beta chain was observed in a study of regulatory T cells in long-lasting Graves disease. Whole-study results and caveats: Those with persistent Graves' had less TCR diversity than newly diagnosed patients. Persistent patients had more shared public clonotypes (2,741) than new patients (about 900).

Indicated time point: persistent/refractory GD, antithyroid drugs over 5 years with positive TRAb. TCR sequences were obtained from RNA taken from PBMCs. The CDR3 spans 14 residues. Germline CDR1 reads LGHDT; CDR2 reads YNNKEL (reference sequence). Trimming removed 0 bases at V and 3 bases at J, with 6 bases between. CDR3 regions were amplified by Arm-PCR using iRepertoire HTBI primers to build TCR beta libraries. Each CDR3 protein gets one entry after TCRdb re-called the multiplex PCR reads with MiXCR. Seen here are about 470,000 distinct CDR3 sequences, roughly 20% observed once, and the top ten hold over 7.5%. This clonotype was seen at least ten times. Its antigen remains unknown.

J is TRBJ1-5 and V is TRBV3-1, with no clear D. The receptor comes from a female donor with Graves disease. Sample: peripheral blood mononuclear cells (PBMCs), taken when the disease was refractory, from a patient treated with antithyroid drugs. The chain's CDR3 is CASSQEGINQPQHF. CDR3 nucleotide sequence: TGTGCCAGCAGCCAAGAGGGGATCAATCAGCCCCAGCATTTT.